This TCR beta chain was identified in a study of cytomegalovirus exposure and HLA in healthy donors (dated by TCRdb to about 2017). Regarding the complete study: According to an earlier analysis of 587 of the donors, 200 million or so T cells yielded 100 million or so unique TCR beta sequences and around 300 Gb of sequence data. An early release covering some 640 HLA-typed donors comprised about 300 gigabases of sequencing data and some 79 million unique TCR sequences. Of the 350 to 450 genotyped donors, about 80% fell in the genetic ancestry cluster associated with self-reported Caucasian donors. The study was designed to test whether signatures of past pathogen exposure could be identified by cataloging public T cell receptors. The study used immunosequencing to profile the T cell repertoires of hundreds of subjects and linked those repertoires to cytomegalovirus serostatus. In addition to the first cohort of approximately 650 subjects, a separate validation cohort of 120 different subjects was used. High-throughput TCR immunosequencing, statistical association of individual TCRs with disease status, and machine learning were combined to predict cytomegalovirus infection status. In a later analysis, previously published TCR beta repertoires from about 640 donors were re-analyzed and high-resolution HLA genotyping was added so that TCR occurrence patterns could be studied. The later analysis used no new phenotypic data to find candidate immune exposures, relying instead on TCR beta sequences and their occurrence across donors. To decide whether each TCR beta V gene segment behaved as functional or pseudogenic, an earlier analysis of some 600 of the donors relied on high-throughput TCR beta sequencing. Donor age, sex, ethnicity and CMV serostatus were compiled alongside the repertoire data. In a later genetic analysis, genome-wide SNP genotypes for about three fifths of the roughly 670 donors were used, and that subset was treated as a discovery cohort. Every discovery cohort repertoire had been produced on one sequencing platform. Class I and class II HLA loci were covered by the typing at four-digit resolution. The number of typed donors differed by locus: roughly 629-630 for A, B, C, DRB1 and DQB1; some 500 for DQA1; approximately 610 for DPA1; and roughly 490 for DPB1. About 5 DR-DQ haplotypes were handled as single units for association and clustering, since linkage in the cohort was strong. Among over 350 genotyped donors of the cohort, an average of approximately 240,000 unique TCR beta nucleotide sequences were sequenced per donor, roughly a sixth of them non-productive.

Trimming removed 5 bases from V and 5 bases from J; the gene matches leave 10 bases unexplained. The CDR3 contains 15 residues, cysteine and phenylalanine counted. Only the CDR3 DNA stays, 45 bases, in frame from base 1. For CDR1 and CDR2, the germline V gene lists SGHTA and FQGTGA. Turning to this clone: It lacks a known antigen. Base qualities are not at hand, and no much larger clone is one base apart.

Points the paper makes about the study in general: Broadly in line with IMGT annotations, most TCR beta V segments showed up in productive rearrangements about 87% or about 30% of the time in an earlier analysis of about 500 of the donors. In a later analysis, HLA-associated TCR beta chains were found to be more clonally expanded and to have lower generation probabilities than equally common non-associated chains. In a later analysis, several top co-occurrence clusters were reported to appear linked to parvovirus B19, influenza, CMV and Epstein-Barr virus. Around 16 rarely observed V segments, including chromosome 9 orphons, were excluded from the earlier analysis of just under 600 of the donors because counts were too low. A later analysis found that most CMV-associated TCR beta chains appeared HLA-restricted, with HLA associations seemingly driven largely by CMV exposure. The presence/absence analyses assumed that sequencing depth was roughly uniform across donors, and that assumption may not be true. Strong co-occurrence of HLA alleles, especially DR and DQ, made assigning TCR associations to individual alleles difficult. In vitro tests confirmed that a few of the cytomegalovirus-associated TCR beta chains recognize cytomegalovirus antigens. Because some donors lacked HLA typing at each locus, the association tests relied only on the typed subset. An association between a missense DCLRE1C variant and V-gene and J-gene trimming of TCR beta chains was found in a later genetic analysis and replicated in an independent cohort. A further reported finding was that TCR beta sequences accurately predicted the HLA-A and HLA-B alleles for most subjects in the first cohort. Most TCR sequences were observed very rarely across donors, whereas some public TCRs were present in many individuals. A cluster of highly shared sequence variants was judged likely to be a technical artifact of the sequencing pipeline. Cytomegalovirus status was reported to be diagnosed by the classifier with high specificity and sensitivity in both the original and validation cohorts. Compared with the 666-donor mean, donors in an Asian-associated ancestry cluster had fewer N-insertions in productive TCRs, according to a later genetic analysis. In a later analysis, TCR association rates were found to vary across HLA loci, with the most associated TCRs seen for DRB1 alleles and the fewest for HLA-C alleles. A later analysis associated 17,000 or so TCR beta sequences with specific HLA alleles at a false discovery rate of 0.05. Linkage disequilibrium might explain the correlated functional status among segregating V segments, but an unknown experimental factor could not be excluded. Some IMGT-functional V segments, including TRBV6-2 and TRBV6-3, could not be told apart with the 87-base-pair reads, so those segments were excluded. Immune exposure information for the cohort was limited to CMV serostatus. The cohort was sequenced for TCR beta chains only, and without alpha or paired-chain data the features that could be detected were limited. A total of 164 TCR beta chains were listed by the study as associated with cytomegalovirus. According to the authors, the approach could potentially be generalized to other disease states and immunological phenotypes.

The cohort consisted of some 730 healthy bone marrow donors. Cohort members were all nominally healthy when sampled, although unrecorded immune exposures were likely present. The donor tested CMV seronegative and was one of the 352 seronegative cohort members. Each donor provided a peripheral blood sample, and peripheral blood mononuclear cells were used for TCR beta sequencing. Genomic DNA extraction from the blood cell samples was performed with the Qiagen DNeasy Blood Extraction Kit. Library construction relied on the immunoSEQ multiplex PCR assay. For the multiplex PCR, a mixture combining 60 forward primers for TCR Vbeta segments and 13 reverse primers for TCR Jbeta segments was used. A multiplex PCR assay on genomic DNA amplified the CDR3 region of rearranged TCR beta genes. On the Illumina HiSeq System, the amplified TCR beta libraries were sequenced as 87-base-pair reads. The original methods were these. Across the 700 or so repertoires, a later analysis counted 80 million or so unique TCR beta chains, around 10 million of which were shared by at least two donors. To remove PCR and sequencing errors, raw reads were error-corrected and collapsed into unique sequences using a nearest-neighbor algorithm that merged closely related sequences. To assign V, D and J gene segments, CDR3 sequences were aligned to IMGT reference sequences. For a sequence to be retained, a match of at least six nucleotides to both a V gene segment and a J gene segment was required. Rearrangements were called productive when the CDR3 lacked stop codons and stayed in frame with V and J; all others were non-productive. CDR3 was defined by IMGT convention, running from the second conserved V-encoded cysteine to the conserved J-encoded phenylalanine. In an earlier analysis of some 550 of the donors, sequences lacking an unambiguous match to a single V gene segment were excluded. In an earlier analysis of some 590 of the donors, a V segment was called functional when productive rearrangements were above 56.7%, and segregating when the standard deviation between donors exceeded 5%. A statistical classification framework was built to diagnose cytomegalovirus status from the catalog of TCR beta chain sequences. A later analysis assigned V and J genes by comparing TCR nucleotide sequences with IMGT/GENE-DB human TR gene sequences. A later analysis assigned CDR3 sequences and most-parsimonious VDJ recombination scenarios with the TCRdist pipeline. In a later analysis, each TCR beta chain was defined by its CDR3 amino acid sequence together with its V-gene family, and reads without a unique V-gene family were excluded. As a way to deal with suspected cross-contamination and a sequencing artifact, a later analysis dropped 500 to 700 nucleotide sequences that were highly shared and had low generation probability. A later analysis calculated a clonal expansion index for each public chain from normalized within-repertoire ranks of inferred template counts. In a later analysis, generation probabilities were computed with a VDJ recombination model fitted to out-of-frame rearrangements, and the resulting probabilities were checked against IGoR. Hypergeometric tests were used in a later analysis to score TCR-TCR, TCR-HLA and TCR-CMV co-occurrence, with a repertoire-size bias correction applied to the TCR pairs. A later analysis estimated false discovery rates by permuting HLA or CMV assignments 20 times. In a later analysis, co-occurring TCRs were grouped using DBSCAN, with TCRdist sequence similarity added in when clustering inside HLA-allele-positive subsets. Co-occurrence clustering excluded repertoires with fewer than 30,000 or more than 120,000 public chains, plus five with anomalous nucleotide sharing. The clones in this table, taken by TCRdb from immuneACCESS, are in-frame only. Not every clone is retained; where verified, under half of the shortfall comes from an unresolved V gene, and the cause of the rest is unknown. V, J and clone size derive from that table, while D and trimming were established from the DNA sequence. Counted in this sample were 150,000 to 200,000 clones; about 85% of them appeared once. Of the sample, 1.5% to 2% is held by the ten largest clones.

The rearranged segments are TRBV7-3 and TRBJ1-2; TRBD1 matches 8 bases in the middle. The sequenced sample consisted of PBMCs. This receptor was obtained from a young man in good health and CMV-seronegative. The CDR3 in this case is CASSRDGQGRYGYTF. The sequenced DNA: TGTGCCAGCAGCCGCGACGGACAGGGCCGATATGGCTACACCTTC.